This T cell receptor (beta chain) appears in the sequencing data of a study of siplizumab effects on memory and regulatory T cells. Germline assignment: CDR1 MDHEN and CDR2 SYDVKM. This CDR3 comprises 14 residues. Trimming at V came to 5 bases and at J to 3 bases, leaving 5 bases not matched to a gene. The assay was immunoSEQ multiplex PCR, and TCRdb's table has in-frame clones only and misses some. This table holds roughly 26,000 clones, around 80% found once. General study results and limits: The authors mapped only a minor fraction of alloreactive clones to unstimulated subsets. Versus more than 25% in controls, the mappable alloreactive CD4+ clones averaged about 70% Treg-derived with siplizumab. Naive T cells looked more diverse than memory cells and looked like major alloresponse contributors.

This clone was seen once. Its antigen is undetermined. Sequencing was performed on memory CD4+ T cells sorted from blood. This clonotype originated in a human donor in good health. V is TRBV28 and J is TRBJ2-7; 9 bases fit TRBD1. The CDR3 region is CASSTRQGVYEQYF. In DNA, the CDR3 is TGTGCCAGCAGTACTCGACAGGGGGTCTACGAGCAGTACTTC.